This TCR beta chain came from a study of post-analysis software for immune sequencing data. As for the study in general: Patients had relapsing-remitting, secondary progressive or progressive-relapsing multiple sclerosis; some lacked subtype. Regarding the study as a whole: The normalized Chao1 diversity of multiple sclerosis patients was significantly lower than that of controls. The F measure placed samples prepared in the same batch into strongly shared clusters. Patients carried five TRBV segments more frequently than controls did, and TRBV5-6, TRBV5-1 and TRBV20-1 were among them.

The TCR beta cDNA libraries carried unique molecular identifiers. There were about 0.85 to 10 million T cells, and 510,000 or so cDNA molecules came from them. TCRdb re-derived calls from the PCR reads in MiXCR, one entry per CDR3 protein. Of roughly 570,000 distinct CDR3 sequences in the sample, roughly 34% are singletons; the top ten hold around 6%. Comment on this clonotype: Its antigen is as yet unknown.

Trimming stripped 8 bases from V and 5 bases from J, with 9 bases between. CDR3 length: 12 amino acids. Per the germline V gene, CDR1 is MNHEY and CDR2 is SVGAGI. The chain links TRBV6-5 to TRBJ2-2, with a possible D match to TRBD1 (6 bases). This receptor was obtained from a girl between 2 and 17 years old with multiple sclerosis. The specimen was blood. Here the CDR3 DNA reads TGTGCCAGCGTCAGGGGTACCGGGGAGCTGTTTTTT. It translates to CASVRGTGELFF.